One sample yielded the 21 T cell receptor beta chains listed below, sequenced in a study of T cells in localized non-small cell lung cancer. The method was immunoSEQ multiplex PCR; TCRdb's version includes in-frame clones alone and lacks a portion of them. The profile covers about 78,000 clones, with just under 85% appearing a single time and 2.5% to 3% taken by the ten largest. Source: peripheral blood, taken before any cancer treatment. The receptors originated from a man aged 40 to 75 with stage I lung adenocarcinoma.

This clone was counted between two and nine times. The rearrangement links TRBV7-2 to TRBJ2-5; no firm D call. CDR3 length: 14 residues. CDR1 is SGHTA and CDR2 is FQGNSA in the germline V gene. V was pared by 0 bases and J by 4 bases, with 9 bases between. The CDR3 bases are TGTGCCAGCAGCTTAGCACCCAACGGAGAGACCCAGTACTTC. Amino acids: CASSLAPNGETQYF.

This sequence joins TRBV18 and TRBJ1-3, with TRBD1 identical over 10 bases. V dropped 6 bases and J dropped 4; count of bases not matched to a gene: 6. The CDR3 spans 15 residues. Germline V lookup: CDR1 KGHSH, CDR2 LQKENI. The DNA of the CDR3 is TGTGCCAGCTCGCCCGGGACAGGGGTCGGAAACACCATATATTTT. Its protein is CASSPGTGVGNTIYF.

This clone came up once. The gene calls are TRBV6-9 and TRBJ1-1; unclear D gene. Germline values: CDR1 MNHGY, CDR2 SVAAGI. CDR3 length: 17 residues. V was pared by 4 bases and J by 0 bases, with 18 bases between. The chain's CDR3 is CASSFQAIGGMNTEAFF. DNA for the CDR3: TGTGCCAGCAGTTTTCAGGCGATAGGAGGCATGAACACTGAAGCTTTCTTT.

V gene TRBV19 combines with J gene TRBJ2-3; 13 bases map to TRBD2. Germline V gene lookup returns CDR1 LNHDA and CDR2 SQIVND (reference sequence). V shed 6 bases and J 2 bases; nucleotides not matched to a gene: 11. The CDR3 runs 18 residues. In DNA, the CDR3 is TGTGCCAGTAGGCGAGGGACTAGCGGGGCGTTTGTCACAGATACGCAGTATTTT. Residues: CASRRGTSGAFVTDTQYF.

The chain employs TRBV5-6 and TRBJ2-7, with 11 positions matching TRBD2. This CDR3 is built from 15 residues. V gave up 2 bases and J gave up 1 base; unmatched junction bases: 2. Germline CDR1 is SGHDT and CDR2 is YYEEEE. This CDR3 reads CASSLLAGESYEQYF. The CDR3 nucleotides read TGTGCCAGCAGCTTACTAGCGGGGGAATCCTACGAGCAGTACTTC.

The chain uses TRBV4-1 and TRBJ2-3; 8 bases are shared with TRBD2. The CDR3 spans 16 residues. J lost 8 bases, V lost 1 base, and 11 bases had no gene match. The germline V gene encodes CDR1 MGHRA and CDR2 YSYEKL. This CDR3 is CASSQVGTSRAGTQYF. CDR3 bases: TGCGCCAGCAGCCAAGTGGGGACTAGTCGTGCCGGTACGCAGTATTTT.

The chain employs TRBV5-1 and TRBJ1-1; possible D gene TRBD1, 5 bases. The CDR3 length is 14 residues. Germline V gene lookup returns CDR1 SGHRS and CDR2 YFSETQ. The V end was cut by 4 bases, the J end by 1 base, with 11 bases between. The CDR3 spells CASSLITGNTEAFF. CDR3 DNA: TGCGCCAGCAGCCTTATCACAGGGAACACTGAAGCTTTCTTT.

This clone was counted a few times. CDR3 amino acids: CASSLNREAFF. Here the CDR3 DNA reads TGTGCCAGTAGTTTGAATCGTGAAGCTTTCTTT. J is TRBJ1-1 and V is TRBV19; D gene uncertain. V was clipped by 5 bases and J by 7 bases, with 8 bases between them. CDR3 size: 11 residues. Germline loops: CDR1 LNHDA, CDR2 SQIVND (reference sequence).

The CDR3 sequence: CASSPSGSRTGNTIYF. The CDR3 nucleotides read TGTGCCAGCAGCCCCAGCGGCTCTCGGACTGGAAACACCATATATTTT. The chain has TRBV7-8 and TRBJ1-3; D ambiguous. Germline loops: CDR1 SGHVS, CDR2 FQNEAQ. The V gene lost 5 bases and the J gene lost 2 bases, with 16 bases spanning the gap. The CDR3 has 16 residues.

This chain uses TRBV28 with TRBJ1-2, with 7 bases identical to TRBD1. CDR1 is MDHEN and CDR2 is SYDVKM in the germline V gene. V was clipped by 9 bases and J by 2 bases; unmatched bases: 15. The CDR3 contains 16 residues. The CDR3 is CASFSTGSHLNYGYTF. DNA of the CDR3: TGTGCCAGTTTCTCGACAGGGTCCCACCTCAACTATGGCTACACCTTC.

The V gene is TRBV19, the J gene TRBJ1-2; 9 bases align to TRBD1. This CDR3 contains 16 residues. Trimming removed 3 bases from V and 7 bases from J; junction bases left unmatched: 12. Looked up from germline, CDR1 is LNHDA and CDR2 is SQIVND (reference sequence). Here the CDR3 DNA reads TGTGCCAGTAGTATCGGGTTAGGGACAGGGAAATCTGGCTACACCTTC. Amino acid sequence: CASSIGLGTGKSGYTF.

The chain has TRBV11-2 and TRBJ2-3, with D possibly matching TRBD2 (6 bases). The germline gives CDR1 SGHAT, CDR2 FQNNGV. The ends were cut back, 3 bases at V and 0 bases at J, with 10 bases in the middle. The CDR3 consists of 15 residues. CDR3 residues: CASSFAGYSTDTQYF. Here the CDR3 DNA reads TGTGCCAGCAGCTTCGCGGGATATAGCACAGATACGCAGTATTTT.

V is TRBV6-5 and J is TRBJ1-1; a possible D gene is TRBD1 (5 bases). The CDR3 has 14 residues. Germline V gene lookup returns CDR1 MNHEY and CDR2 SVGAGI. The V end was cut by 7 bases, the J end by 5 bases, with 17 bases between. The CDR3 reads CASTNGRGRTEAFF. CDR3 nucleotide sequence: TGTGCCAGCACCAACGGGAGGGGCAGAACTGAAGCTTTCTTT.

This sequence joins TRBV5-1 and TRBJ2-2; D is ambiguous. The V gene's germline CDR1 is SGHRS and CDR2 YFSETQ. The V end lost 4 bases, the J end lost 5 bases, and 9 bases lay between the germline ends. The CDR3 sequence is 13 residues long. CDR3 DNA: TGCGCCAGCAGCCTCGACCTAACCGGGGAGCTGTTTTTT. Translated, it gives CASSLDLTGELFF.

The table lists this clone with a few counts. In DNA form, the CDR3 reads TGTGCCAGCGGGCCGGGAGGGCTTTCCTACAATGAGCAGTTCTTC. It yields the protein CASGPGGLSYNEQFF. V usage is TRBV25-1 and J usage is TRBJ2-1; 8 bases agree with TRBD2. Germline CDR1 reads MGHDK; CDR2 reads SYGVNS. The CDR3 sequence is 15 residues long. V lost 8 bases, J lost 1 base, and 7 bases stayed unmatched.

This clone was found once. J is TRBJ2-1 and V is TRBV2; TRBD2 aligns across 7 bases. Losses at the gene ends were 10 bases for V and 2 bases for J; bases not matched to a gene: 8. The CDR3 sequence is 14 residues long. The germline CDR1 and CDR2 sequences are SNHLY and FYNNEI. CDR3 nucleotide sequence: TGTGCCATTTCCCGGACTAGTCCCTACAATGAGCAGTTCTTC. The encoded protein is CAISRTSPYNEQFF.

J is TRBJ2-7 and V is TRBV30, with TRBD1 identical over 9 bases. Germline V gives CDR1 GTSNPN, CDR2 SVGIG (reference sequence). V lost 1 base and J lost 12; bases outside the gene matches: 4. The CDR3 sequence is 11 residues long. The CDR3 reads CAWSERDRVYF. For the CDR3, the DNA is TGTGCCTGGAGTGAAAGGGACAGGGTGTACTTC.

The V gene is TRBV6-5, the J gene TRBJ1-2, with TRBD1 as a possible D gene (6 bases). CDR1 and CDR2 from the germline V gene are MNHEY and SVGAGI. This CDR3 spans 15 amino acids. V lost 4 bases and J 6 bases, leaving 18 bases between the germline ends. The CDR3 loop reads CASSSTGNVAHGYTF. The CDR3 DNA is TGTGCCAGCAGTTCTACAGGGAATGTTGCCCATGGCTACACCTTC.

The V gene is TRBV4-2, the J gene TRBJ1-5; tentative D call: TRBD1 (5 bases). CDR3 length: 13 residues. V was clipped by 5 bases and J by 7 bases, with 12 bases between them. CDR1 LGHNA and CDR2 YNFKEQ come from the germline V gene. This CDR3 is CASSAGRGQPQHF. The CDR3 region has the DNA TGTGCCAGCAGCGCCGGACGGGGGCAGCCCCAGCATTTT.

This chain links TRBV6-6 with TRBJ1-2; D is uncertain. CDR1 is MNHNY, CDR2 SVGAGI, per germline (reference sequence). This CDR3 is built from 15 residues. Trimming cost V 3 bases and J 4 bases, with 15 bases left between them. The DNA of the CDR3 is TGTGCCAGCAGTTATGGAGGTTCTAGGAGCTATGGCTACACCTTC. Residues: CASSYGGSRSYGYTF.

The chain is built from TRBV6-5 and TRBJ1-4; D call uncertain. CDR3 length: 15 residues. The V gene lost 6 bases and the J gene lost 7 bases, with 18 bases spanning the gap. Per germline, CDR1 MNHEY and CDR2 SVGAGI. The CDR3 loop reads CASSNDSPPLEKLFF. CDR3 nucleotides: TGTGCCAGCAGCAACGATAGCCCGCCCCTTGAAAAACTGTTTTTT.